This TCR beta chain emerged from a study of blood T cells in healthy people across ages. A J-beta primer mix and a sample-barcoded 5' primer were used in a second PCR of roughly 7 to 12 cycles. Each cDNA was tagged by a template-switch adaptor containing 12 random nucleotides. MiXCR was run by TCRdb on the 5' RACE reads, yielding one entry per CDR3 protein. The sample consists of roughly 800,000 distinct CDR3 sequences, 25% of them appearing once. CDR1 is SQVTM, CDR2 ANQGSEA, per germline. CDR3 size: 13 residues. The V gene lost 1 base and the J gene lost 4 bases, with 10 bases spanning the gap. These data are also associated with another study on T cells of mothers and their children.

Sequenced sample: blood. This TCR was recovered from a boy between 10 and 17 years old in good health. The chain combines TRBV29-1 with TRBJ2-5, with D tentatively TRBD2 (6 bases). CDR3 coding DNA: TGCAGCGTTGAAGGGGGGAGGCGAGAGACCCAGTACTTC. Its protein is CSVEGGRRETQYF.